This T cell receptor beta chain was recovered during a study of blood T cell repertoires in COVID-19. Study-level information: Whether acute or convalescent, the COVID-19 samples came from the United States, Italy and Spain. Sample material is recorded as cDNA or gDNA derived from T cells, B-cell-depleted T cells, or PBMCs.

Trimming stripped 1 base from V and 3 bases from J, with 13 bases between. CDR3 length: 15 amino acids. CDR1 and CDR2 (germline): SEHNR, FQNEAQ (reference sequence). Methods used by the authors: Counts of nucleated cells, estimated from reference gene primer amplification, were obtained. Method: immunoSEQ multiplex PCR; TCRdb's copy keeps in-frame clones and lacks some. V and J calls and clone size are those listed in that table; D and trimming were worked out from the DNA. The profile covers roughly 78,000 clones, with approximately 86% appearing a single time and around 1.9% taken by the ten largest. Relative to its sample, this clone is medium-sized.

The clonotype originates from a woman aged 55 to 70 with acute or convalescent COVID-19. Sequences were obtained from peripheral blood. The rearrangement links TRBV7-9 to TRBJ2-7, with a weak D call TRBD2 (5 bases). The CDR3 sequence: CASSLGRDLNYEQYF. In DNA, the CDR3 is TGTGCCAGCAGCTTAGGACGGGATCTCAACTACGAGCAGTACTTC.